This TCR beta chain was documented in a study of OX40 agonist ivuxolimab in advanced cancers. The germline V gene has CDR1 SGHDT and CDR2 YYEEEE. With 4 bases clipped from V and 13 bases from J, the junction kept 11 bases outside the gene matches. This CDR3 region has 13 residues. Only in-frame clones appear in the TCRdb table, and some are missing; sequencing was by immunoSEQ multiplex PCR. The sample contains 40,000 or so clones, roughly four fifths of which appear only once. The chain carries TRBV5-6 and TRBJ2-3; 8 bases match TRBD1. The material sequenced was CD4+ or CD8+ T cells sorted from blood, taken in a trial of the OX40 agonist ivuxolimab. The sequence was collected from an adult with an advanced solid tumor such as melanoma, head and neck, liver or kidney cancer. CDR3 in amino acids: CASSAGGSGPEYF. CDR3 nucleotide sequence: TGTGCCAGCAGCGCAGGGGGCAGTGGTCCCGAGTATTTT.